What follows are 23 T cell receptor beta chains derived from one specimen sequenced in a study of Japanese encephalitis immunity and Zika vaccine responses. One entry per CDR3 protein, called by TCRdb with MiXCR from the 5' RACE reads. The sample includes a few dozen distinct CDR3 sequences. For 6 days, PBMCs labeled with CFSE were cultured with peptide pools at roughly 0.91 ug/mL each. Sequencing used antigen-activated CD8+ T cells from blood, cultured, obtained during a Zika inactivated vaccine study. The receptor set was obtained from an adult man who received an inactivated Zika virus vaccine.

This clonotype rates as large. The chain uses TRBV28 and TRBJ2-3; 9 positions match TRBD2. This CDR3 spans 15 amino acids. Germline-derived CDR1 and CDR2 are MDHEN and SYDVKM. With V trimmed by 8 bases and J by 3 bases, 9 bases remained unmatched. This chain's CDR3 is CASSRLAGWTDTQYF. The CDR3 DNA follows: TGTGCCAGCTCTAGGCTAGCGGGGTGGACAGATACGCAGTATTTT.

This clonotype is categorized as large. The V and J genes are TRBV28 and TRBJ2-3; 9 nucleotides align to TRBD2. CDR3 size: 16 residues. CDR1 and CDR2 from the germline V gene are MDHEN and SYDVKM. V lost 4 bases to trimming and J lost 6 bases; unmatched junction nucleotides: 11. The CDR3 protein is CASSSLDSGGEDTQYF. The CDR3 DNA reads as TGTGCCAGCAGTTCGCTCGATAGCGGGGGCGAGGATACGCAGTATTTT.

In its sample, this clonotype is hyperexpanded. The CDR3 nucleotides are TGCGCCAGCAGCCAGGGACAGGGGGCCTATGGCTACACCTTC. Translated: CASSQGQGAYGYTF. The chain couples TRBV4-3 to TRBJ1-2; TRBD1 matches at 12 bases. The V segment lost 3 bases and the J segment 4 bases; nucleotides outside the gene matches: 0. Germline V gives CDR1 LGHNA, CDR2 YSLEER. There are 14 residues in the CDR3.

This clonotype is large. The V call is TRBV10-2, the J call TRBJ1-1, with unresolved D. Germline V gene sequence: CDR1 WSHSY, CDR2 SAAADI. V was shortened by 1 base and J by 3 bases, with 12 bases between the two germline ends. The CDR3 runs 15 residues. The CDR3: CASSEYPNRDTEAFF. The DNA for the CDR3 is TGCGCCAGCAGTGAGTATCCCAACCGGGACACTGAAGCTTTCTTT.

In its sample, this clonotype is hyperexpanded. This chain joins TRBV18 and TRBJ2-3; D is undetermined. CDR1 KGHSH and CDR2 LQKENI come from the germline V gene. Deletions cut 3 bases from V and 0 bases from J, with 4 bases between. CDR3 size: 13 residues. Here the CDR3 reads CASSPESTDTQYF. CDR3 nucleotide sequence: TGTGCCAGCTCACCTGAAAGCACAGATACGCAGTATTTT.

This clonotype counts as hyperexpanded. The rearrangement uses TRBV5-1 and TRBJ2-1, with TRBD2 matching over 11 bases. The CDR3 extends over 15 amino acids. With V trimmed by 3 bases and J by 5 bases, 4 bases remained unmatched. The germline V gene has CDR1 SGHRS and CDR2 YFSETQ. The chain's CDR3 is CASSWASGGNNEQFF. The CDR3 region has the DNA TGCGCCAGCAGCTGGGCTAGCGGGGGGAACAATGAGCAGTTCTTC.

This clonotype counts as large (0.1 to 1%). The genes are TRBV4-1 and TRBJ2-7; D is tentatively TRBD1 or TRBD2 (6 bases each). Trimming removed 0 bases from V and 6 bases from J, with 9 bases in between. The CDR3 loop spans 13 amino acids. Germline loops: CDR1 MGHRA, CDR2 YSYEKL. The CDR3: CASSQDPGAEQYF. The DNA for the CDR3 is TGCGCCAGCAGCCAAGATCCGGGGGCCGAGCAGTACTTC.

Sample share makes this clonotype hyperexpanded. This rearrangement joins TRBV6-5 to TRBJ2-1; a weak D match, TRBD1 (5 bases). V was pared by 0 bases and J by 8 bases, with 20 bases between. The CDR3 is made up of 17 amino acids. CDR1 is MNHEY, CDR2 SVGAGI, per germline. Here the CDR3 reads CASSYSKPRAVFDEQFF. CDR3 nucleotides: TGTGCCAGCAGTTACTCGAAACCCAGGGCAGTCTTCGATGAGCAGTTCTTC.

This clonotype ranks as hyperexpanded. V is TRBV11-2 and J is TRBJ1-4; the match to TRBD1 covers 10 bases. This CDR3 has 16 amino acids. The germline V gene has CDR1 SGHAT and CDR2 FQNNGV. V was clipped by 5 bases and J by 8 bases; unmatched bases: 11. CDR3 coding DNA: TGTGCCAGCAGCGCCGTGGGACAGGGGTCAGACGAAAAACTGTTTTTT. This translates into CASSAVGQGSDEKLFF. The full variable domain, its missing parts supplied by reference TRBV11-2 and TRBJ1-4, is EAGVAQSPRYKIIEKRQSVAFWCNPISGHATLYWYQQILGQGPKLLIQFQNNGVVDDSQLPKDRFSAERLKGVDSTLKIQPAKLEDSAVYLCASSAVGQGSDEKLFFGSGTQLSVL.

This clonotype is judged hyperexpanded. The chain couples TRBV4-3 to TRBJ1-3; D is uncertain. Germline values: CDR1 LGHNA, CDR2 YSLEER. The V end was cut by 1 base, the J end by 0 bases, with 7 bases between. This CDR3 has 15 residues. This CDR3 is CASSQVEFSGNTIYF. In DNA, the CDR3 is TGCGCCAGCAGCCAAGTTGAGTTCTCTGGAAACACCATATATTTT.

This clonotype is judged hyperexpanded. V is TRBV19 and J is TRBJ1-3, with D perhaps matching TRBD1 (5 bases). Trimming removed 4 bases from V and 2 bases from J, with 9 bases in between. Germline V gene sequence: CDR1 LNHDA, CDR2 SQIVND (reference sequence). This CDR3 has 14 amino acids. CDR3 loop: CASSTRDAGNTIYF. Here the CDR3 DNA reads TGTGCCAGTAGTACAAGGGACGCTGGAAACACCATATATTTT.

By share of the sample, this clonotype is large. V usage is TRBV7-9 and J usage is TRBJ2-1; TRBD1 matches 7 bases. Trimming cost V 5 bases and J 7 bases; bases outside gene matches: 14. Germline V gene sequence: CDR1 SEHNR, CDR2 FQNEAQ (reference sequence). There are 16 residues in the CDR3. This CDR3 reads CASSPRQGIQMNEQFF. CDR3 DNA: TGTGCCAGCAGCCCGAGACAGGGAATACAGATGAATGAGCAGTTCTTC.

This clonotype is classed as large. The gene calls are TRBV27 and TRBJ2-1; TRBD2 matches 7 bases. This CDR3 is 14 amino acids long. J lost 9 bases, V lost 3 bases, and 8 bases had no gene match. Per the germline V gene, CDR1 is MNHEY and CDR2 is SMNVEV (reference sequence). CDR3 sequence: CASSLGGGSFEQFF. In nucleotides, the CDR3 is TGTGCCAGCAGTTTGGGGGGGGGATCTTTTGAGCAGTTCTTC.

By share of the sample, this clonotype is large. The CDR3 spells CASSSTGVHTDTQYF. The DNA of the CDR3 is TGTGCCAGCAGCTCTACAGGGGTGCACACAGATACGCAGTATTTT. The V gene is TRBV7-9, the J gene TRBJ2-3, with TRBD1 identical over 7 bases. The CDR3 is 15 residues long. Germline assignment: CDR1 SEHNR and CDR2 FQNEAQ (reference sequence). V lost 4 bases to trimming and J lost 2 bases; unmatched junction nucleotides: 6.

By frequency in the sample, this clonotype is hyperexpanded. The V and J genes are TRBV4-3 and TRBJ1-1; TRBD1 is a possible D gene (5 bases). Trimming stripped 4 bases from V and 0 bases from J, with 15 bases between. Germline-derived CDR1 and CDR2 are LGHNA and YSLEER. This CDR3 region has 16 residues. CDR3 in DNA: TGCGCCAGCAGCCTCGCGGGTGGGGCTATGAACACTGAAGCTTTCTTT. It is translated as CASSLAGGAMNTEAFF.

This clonotype qualifies as hyperexpanded (1% or more). The rearrangement links TRBV7-2 to TRBJ2-7; a weak D match, TRBD2 (5 bases). Looked up from germline, CDR1 is SGHTA and CDR2 is FQGNSA. The length of the CDR3 is 14 residues. Trimming stripped 5 bases from V and 2 bases from J, with 13 bases between. CDR3 DNA sequence: TGTGCCAGCAGCGCAGTACTAGGAGCCTACGAGCAGTACTTC. As protein: CASSAVLGAYEQYF.

By its share, this clonotype is hyperexpanded. CDR3 in DNA: TGTGCCAGCTCACCGGGCAGGGGAGGCAATCAGCCCCAGCATTTT. The encoded protein is CASSPGRGGNQPQHF. J is TRBJ1-5 and V is TRBV18; possibly TRBD1 for D (6 bases). With 3 bases removed from V and 2 bases from J, the gap between germline ends came to 11 bases. Per the germline V gene, CDR1 is KGHSH and CDR2 is LQKENI. The CDR3 loop spans 15 amino acids. The full variable domain, completed using reference TRBV18 and TRBJ1-5, is NAGVMQNPRHLVRRRGQEARLRCSPMKGHSHVYWYRQLPEEGLKFMVYLQKENIIDESGMPKERFSAEFPKEGPSILRIQQVVRGDSAAYFCASSPGRGGNQPQHFGDGTRLSIL.

This clonotype is classed as hyperexpanded (1% or more). The chain uses TRBV15 and TRBJ2-7; D is undetermined. V lost 5 bases and J lost 4, with 15 bases in between. Germline CDR1 and CDR2: LNHNV and YYDKDF (reference sequence). CDR3 length equals 14 residues. The CDR3 DNA reads TGTGCCACCAGCCCTGCTATGAAAGGGTACGAGCAGTACTTC. This encodes CATSPAMKGYEQYF.

This clonotype qualifies as hyperexpanded (1% or more). This sequence joins TRBV10-3 and TRBJ2-3; 8 bases fit TRBD2. Germline CDR1 reads ENHRY; CDR2 reads SYGVKD. The CDR3 totals 16 residues. The V and J ends lost 0 bases and 4 bases, in that order; junction bases with no gene match: 6. The CDR3 region has the DNA TGTGCCATCAGTGAGTCGGGCGGGGGGTCGGCAGATACGCAGTATTTT. Amino acids: CAISESGGGSADTQYF.

This clonotype rates as hyperexpanded. The chain joins TRBV9 to TRBJ2-3, with 10 bases identical to TRBD2. The CDR3 covers 19 residues. V gave up 0 bases and J gave up 0 bases; unmatched junction bases: 10. Germline V lookup: CDR1 SGDLS, CDR2 YYNGEE. Here the CDR3 reads CASSVVGLAGDPSTDTQYF. The CDR3 region has the DNA TGTGCCAGCAGCGTAGTTGGTCTAGCGGGGGACCCAAGCACAGATACGCAGTATTTT.

This rearrangement joins TRBV6-6 to TRBJ2-2, with 14 bases that match TRBD2. After removal of 7 bases from V and 5 bases from J, the junction contained 12 bases not matched to a gene. The CDR3 is made up of 18 amino acids. Germline V lookup: CDR1 MNHNY, CDR2 SVGAGI (reference sequence). In DNA form, the CDR3 reads TGTGCCAGCACCGAACTGACTAGCGGGAGGGCCCGGACCGGGGAGCTGTTTTTT. Its translation: CASTELTSGRARTGELFF.

Within the sample, this clonotype is large (0.1 to 1%). V is TRBV6-5 and J is TRBJ2-7; TRBD1 is a possible D gene (5 bases). Germline CDR1 is MNHEY and CDR2 is SVGAGI. Deletions cut 7 bases from V and 3 bases from J, with 16 bases between. The CDR3 runs to 14 residues. The CDR3 here is CASNHLTGNYEQYF. The DNA of the CDR3 is TGTGCCAGCAACCATCTAACAGGCAACTACGAGCAGTACTTC.

Sample share makes this clonotype hyperexpanded. The gene calls are TRBV9 and TRBJ2-7; TRBD1 aligns across 8 bases. Germline V gene data show CDR1 as SGDLS and CDR2 as YYNGEE. This CDR3 comprises 14 residues. J lost 3 bases, V lost 0 bases, and 2 bases had no gene match. The DNA of the CDR3 is TGTGCCAGCAGCGTAGGAGGACAGGGCTACGAGCAGTACTTC. It yields the protein CASSVGGQGYEQYF. Full variable domain (remainder filled in from reference TRBV9 and TRBJ2-7): DSGVTQTPKHLITATGQRVTLRCSPRSGDLSVYWYQQSLDQGLQFLIQYYNGEERAKGNILERFSAQQFPDLHSELNLSSLELGDSALYFCASSVGGQGYEQYFGPGTRLTVT.